This T cell receptor beta chain originates from a study of brain T cells in children with intractable seizures. Overall study results and limits: Pre-surgery blood may have been undersampled, hiding some clones. Top 50 brain clonotypes included both public and private clones. Only CDR3 sequence similarity suggested viral specificity, without known HCMV serostatus.

Only cases whose brain tissue showed the highest T cell transcript signatures were sequenced. At least one anti-epileptic drug was given before surgery. The repertoire was sequenced with immunoSEQ multiplex PCR; TCRdb's copy has only in-frame clones and lacks some. The sample carries around 9,300 clones, 69% recorded once. A remark on this clone: The antigen remains unidentified.

Sequenced here: resected brain tissue, sampled at surgery. The TCR comes from a girl aged 2-15 years with tuberous sclerosis and intractable seizures.

CDR3 DNA sequence: TGTGCCTGGAGTTTAATACAGGGATCCACAGATACGCAGTATTTT. Residues: CAWSLIQGSTDTQYF. The chain uses TRBV30 and TRBJ2-3; D may be TRBD1 (6 bases). Germline V gene lookup returns CDR1 GTSNPN and CDR2 SVGIG (reference sequence). This CDR3 has 15 residues. Trimming cost V 2 bases and J 2 bases, with 14 bases left between them.